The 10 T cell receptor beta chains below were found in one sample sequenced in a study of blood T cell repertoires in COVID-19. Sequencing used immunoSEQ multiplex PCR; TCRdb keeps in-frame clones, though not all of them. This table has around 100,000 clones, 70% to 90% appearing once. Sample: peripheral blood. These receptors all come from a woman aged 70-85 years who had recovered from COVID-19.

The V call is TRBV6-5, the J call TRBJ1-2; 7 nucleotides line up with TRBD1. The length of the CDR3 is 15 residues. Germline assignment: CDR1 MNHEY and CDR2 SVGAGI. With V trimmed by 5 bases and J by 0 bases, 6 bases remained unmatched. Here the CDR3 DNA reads TGTGCCAGCAGTCCCTGGGACAGCCCTAACTATGGCTACACCTTC. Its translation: CASSPWDSPNYGYTF.

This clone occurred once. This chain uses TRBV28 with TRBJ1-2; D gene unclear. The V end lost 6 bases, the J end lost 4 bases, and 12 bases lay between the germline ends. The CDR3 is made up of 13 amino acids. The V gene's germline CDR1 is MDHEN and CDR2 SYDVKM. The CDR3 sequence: CASRRTGIYGYTF. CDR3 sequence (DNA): TGTGCCAGCAGGAGGACTGGAATCTATGGCTACACCTTC.

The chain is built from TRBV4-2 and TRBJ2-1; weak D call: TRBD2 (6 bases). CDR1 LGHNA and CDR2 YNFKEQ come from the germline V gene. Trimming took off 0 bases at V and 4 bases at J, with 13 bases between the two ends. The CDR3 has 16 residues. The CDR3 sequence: CASSQELAGRYNEQFF. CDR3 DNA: TGTGCCAGCAGCCAAGAACTGGCGGGGAGGTACAATGAGCAGTTCTTC.

The chain's CDR3 is CASSKVERGAYEQYF. DNA for the CDR3: TGTGCCAGCAGCAAGGTGGAGCGGGGGGCTTACGAGCAGTACTTC. The genes are TRBV14 and TRBJ2-7; 9 nucleotides match TRBD2. The germline gives CDR1 SGHDN, CDR2 FVKESK. V shed 5 bases, J shed 4 bases, and the junction held 9 bases outside the gene matches. The CDR3 has 15 residues. Complete variable domain (other parts from reference TRBV14 and TRBJ2-7): EAGVTQFPSHSVIEKGQTVTLRCDPISGHDNLYWYRRVMGKEIKFLLHFVKESKQDESGMPNNRFLAERTGGTYSTLKVQPAELEDSGVYFCASSKVERGAYEQYFGPGTRLTVT.

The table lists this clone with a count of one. The CDR3 sequence: CASGRPVTVNTEAFF. In DNA, the CDR3 is TGTGCCAGCGGACGGCCGGTGACAGTGAACACTGAAGCTTTCTTT. The J gene is TRBJ1-1, the V gene TRBV27, with a possible D match to TRBD1 (5 bases). Trimming removed 8 bases at V and 0 bases at J, with 16 bases between. Germline assignment: CDR1 MNHEY and CDR2 SMNVEV (reference sequence). The CDR3 runs to 15 residues.

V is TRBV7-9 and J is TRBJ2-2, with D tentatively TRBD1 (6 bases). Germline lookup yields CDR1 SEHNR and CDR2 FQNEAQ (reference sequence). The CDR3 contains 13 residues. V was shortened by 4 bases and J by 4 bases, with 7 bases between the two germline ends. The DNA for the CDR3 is TGTGCCAGCAGCTACAGGGTCACCGGGGAGCTGTTTTTT. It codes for CASSYRVTGELFF.

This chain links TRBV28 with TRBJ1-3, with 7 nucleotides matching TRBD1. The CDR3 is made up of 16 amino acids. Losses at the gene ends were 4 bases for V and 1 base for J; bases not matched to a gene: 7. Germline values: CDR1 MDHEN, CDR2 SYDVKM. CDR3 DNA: TGTGCCAGCAGTTCGCCGGGACAGATTTCTGGAAACACCATATATTTT. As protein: CASSSPGQISGNTIYF.

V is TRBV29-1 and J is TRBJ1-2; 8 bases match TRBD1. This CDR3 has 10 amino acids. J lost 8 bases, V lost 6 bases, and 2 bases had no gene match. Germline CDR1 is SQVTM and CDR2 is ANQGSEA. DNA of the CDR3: TGCAGCGTGGACAGGGACGGCTACACCTTC. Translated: CSVDRDGYTF.

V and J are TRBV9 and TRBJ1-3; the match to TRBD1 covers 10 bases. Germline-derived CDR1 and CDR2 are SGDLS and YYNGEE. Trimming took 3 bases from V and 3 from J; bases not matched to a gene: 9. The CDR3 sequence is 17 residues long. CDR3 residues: CASSEGGTGAIGNTIYF. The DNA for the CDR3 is TGTGCCAGCAGCGAGGGGGGGACAGGGGCCATTGGAAACACCATATATTTT.

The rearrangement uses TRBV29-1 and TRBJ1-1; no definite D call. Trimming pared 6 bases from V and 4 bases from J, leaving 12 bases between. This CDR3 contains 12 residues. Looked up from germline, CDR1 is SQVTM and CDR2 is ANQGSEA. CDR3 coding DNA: TGCAGCGTGTCGTCCGGTGGCACTGAAGCTTTCTTT. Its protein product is CSVSSGGTEAFF.